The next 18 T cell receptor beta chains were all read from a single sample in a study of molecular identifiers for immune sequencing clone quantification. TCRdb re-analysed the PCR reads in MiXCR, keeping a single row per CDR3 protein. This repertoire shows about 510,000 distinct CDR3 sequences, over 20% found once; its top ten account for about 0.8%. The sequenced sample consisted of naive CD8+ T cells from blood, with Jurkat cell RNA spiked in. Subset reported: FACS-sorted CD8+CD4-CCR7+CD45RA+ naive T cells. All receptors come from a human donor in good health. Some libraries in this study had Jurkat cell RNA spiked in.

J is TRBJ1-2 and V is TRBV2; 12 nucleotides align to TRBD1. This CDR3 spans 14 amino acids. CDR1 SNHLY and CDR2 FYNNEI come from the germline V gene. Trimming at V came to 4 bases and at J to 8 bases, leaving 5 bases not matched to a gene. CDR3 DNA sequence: TGTGCCAGCAGTGGGGGACAGGGGGCGCGCGGCTACACCTTC. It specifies CASSGGQGARGYTF.

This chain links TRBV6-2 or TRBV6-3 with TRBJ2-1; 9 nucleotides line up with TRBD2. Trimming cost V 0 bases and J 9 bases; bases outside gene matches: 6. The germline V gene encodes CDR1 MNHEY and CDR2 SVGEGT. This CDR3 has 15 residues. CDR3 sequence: CASSYSASGMSEQFF. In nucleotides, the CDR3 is TGTGCCAGCAGTTACTCGGCTAGCGGGATGAGTGAGCAGTTCTTC.

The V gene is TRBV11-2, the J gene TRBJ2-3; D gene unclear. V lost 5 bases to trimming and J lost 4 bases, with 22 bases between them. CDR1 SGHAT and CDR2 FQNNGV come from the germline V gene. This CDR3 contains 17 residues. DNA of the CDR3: TGTGCCAGCAGCGCCAGTATGGACCTGGTCTTCTCAGATACGCAGTATTTT. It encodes CASSASMDLVFSDTQYF.

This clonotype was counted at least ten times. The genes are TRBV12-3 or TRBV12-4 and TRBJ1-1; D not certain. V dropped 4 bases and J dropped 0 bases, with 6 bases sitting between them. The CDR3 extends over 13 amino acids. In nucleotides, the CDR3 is TGTGCCAGCAGTTACTCCATGAACACTGAAGCTTTCTTT. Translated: CASSYSMNTEAFF.

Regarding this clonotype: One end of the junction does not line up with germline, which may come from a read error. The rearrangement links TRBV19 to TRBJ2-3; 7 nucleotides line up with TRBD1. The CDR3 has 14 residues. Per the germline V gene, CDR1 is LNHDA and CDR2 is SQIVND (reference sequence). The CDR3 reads CASSTTGSTDTQCF. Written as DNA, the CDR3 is TGTGCCAGTAGTACGACAGGGTCCACAGATACGCAGTGTTTT. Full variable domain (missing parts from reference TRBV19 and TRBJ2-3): DGGITQSPKYLFRKEGQNVTLSCEQNLNHDAMYWYRQDPGQGLRLIYYSQIVNDFQKGDIAEGYSVSREKKESFPLTVTSAQKNPTAFYLCASSTTGSTDTQCFGPGTRLTVL.

Here the CDR3 DNA reads TGTGCCAGCAGTCACGGACAGGGGGTCGAGACCCAGTACTTC. Residues: CASSHGQGVETQYF. The V call is TRBV12-3 or TRBV12-4, the J call TRBJ2-5; 10 bases agree with TRBD1. The CDR3 consists of 14 residues. V was clipped by 5 bases and J by 5 bases; unmatched bases: 5.

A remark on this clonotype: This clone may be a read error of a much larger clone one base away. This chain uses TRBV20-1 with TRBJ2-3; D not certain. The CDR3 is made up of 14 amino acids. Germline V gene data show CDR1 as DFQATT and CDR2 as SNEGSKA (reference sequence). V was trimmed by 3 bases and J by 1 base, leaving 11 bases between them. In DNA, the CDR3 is TGCAGTGCTAGTTTAGAAAGTGGCACAGATACGCAGTATTTT. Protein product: CSASLESGTDTQYF.

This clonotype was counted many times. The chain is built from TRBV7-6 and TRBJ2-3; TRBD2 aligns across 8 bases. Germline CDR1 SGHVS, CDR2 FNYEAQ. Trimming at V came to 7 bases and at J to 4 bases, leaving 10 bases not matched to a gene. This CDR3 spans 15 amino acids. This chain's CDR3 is CASIRYSGKADTQYF. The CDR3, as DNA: TGTGCCAGCATTCGATATAGCGGGAAAGCAGATACGCAGTATTTT.

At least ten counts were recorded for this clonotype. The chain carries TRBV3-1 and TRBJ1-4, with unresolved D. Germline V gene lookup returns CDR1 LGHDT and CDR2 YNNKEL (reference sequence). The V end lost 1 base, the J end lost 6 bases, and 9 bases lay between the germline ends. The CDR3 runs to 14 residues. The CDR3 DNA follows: TGTGCCAGCAGCCAAGCAGGAAAGGATGAAAAACTGTTTTTT. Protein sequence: CASSQAGKDEKLFF.

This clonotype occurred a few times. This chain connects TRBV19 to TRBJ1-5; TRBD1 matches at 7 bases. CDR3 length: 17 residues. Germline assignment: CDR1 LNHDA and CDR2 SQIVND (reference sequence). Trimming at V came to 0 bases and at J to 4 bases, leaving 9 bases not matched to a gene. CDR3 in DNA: TGTGCCAGTAGTATAGATCAACGTGACAGGGAGAATCAGCCCCAGCATTTT. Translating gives CASSIDQRDRENQPQHF.

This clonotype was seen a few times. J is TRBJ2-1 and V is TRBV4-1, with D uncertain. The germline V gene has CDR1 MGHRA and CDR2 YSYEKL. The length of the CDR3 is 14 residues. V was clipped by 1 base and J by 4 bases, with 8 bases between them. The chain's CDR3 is CASSQVGQYNEQFF. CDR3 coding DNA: TGCGCCAGCAGCCAAGTTGGGCAGTACAATGAGCAGTTCTTC.

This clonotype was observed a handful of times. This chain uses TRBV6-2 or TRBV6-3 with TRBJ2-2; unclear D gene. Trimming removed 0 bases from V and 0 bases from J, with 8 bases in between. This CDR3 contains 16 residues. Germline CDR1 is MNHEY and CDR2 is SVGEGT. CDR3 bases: TGTGCCAGCAGTTACTCTTGGGCAGCGAACACCGGGGAGCTGTTTTTT. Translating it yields CASSYSWAANTGELFF.

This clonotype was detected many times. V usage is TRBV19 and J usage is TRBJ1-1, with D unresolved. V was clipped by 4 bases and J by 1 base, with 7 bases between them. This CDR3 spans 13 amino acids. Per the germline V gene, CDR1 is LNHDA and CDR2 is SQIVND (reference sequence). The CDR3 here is CASSTSPNTEAFF. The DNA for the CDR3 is TGTGCCAGTAGTACCTCCCCGAACACTGAAGCTTTCTTT.

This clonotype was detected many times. In nucleotides, the CDR3 is TGTGCCAGCAGCCAAGAAGGGGCGAGGAGCTCCTACAATGAGCAGTTCTTC. Amino acids: CASSQEGARSSYNEQFF. The V and J genes are TRBV4-2 and TRBJ2-1; a weak D match, TRBD1 (5 bases). Germline lookup yields CDR1 LGHNA and CDR2 YNFKEQ. The CDR3 is 17 amino acids. Between the trimmed V and J ends, which lost 0 bases and 0 bases, there was a span of 12 bases.

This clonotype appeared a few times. CDR3 protein: CSARDKAGGDLEAFF. CDR3 DNA: TGCAGTGCTAGAGATAAGGCAGGGGGGGACCTTGAAGCTTTCTTT. V is TRBV20-1 and J is TRBJ1-1; 7 bases match TRBD1. CDR3 length equals 15 residues. V dropped 0 bases and J dropped 7; count of bases not matched to a gene: 11. Germline V gene sequence: CDR1 DFQATT, CDR2 SNEGSKA (reference sequence).

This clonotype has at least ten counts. CDR3 protein: CASSERMNTEAFF. CDR3 sequence (DNA): TGTGCCAGCAGCGAGCGAATGAACACTGAAGCTTTCTTT. The chain is built from TRBV14 and TRBJ1-1; unclear D gene. The germline V and J ends were trimmed by 5 bases and 0 bases, with 7 bases remaining between them. The CDR3 totals 13 residues. Germline V gene lookup returns CDR1 SGHDN and CDR2 FVKESK.

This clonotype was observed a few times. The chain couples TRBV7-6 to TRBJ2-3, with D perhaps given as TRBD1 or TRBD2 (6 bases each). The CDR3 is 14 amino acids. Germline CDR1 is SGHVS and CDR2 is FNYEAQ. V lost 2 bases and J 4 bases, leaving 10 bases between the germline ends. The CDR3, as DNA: TGTGCCAGCAGCTTAAGGAGGGGGGCAGATACGCAGTATTTT. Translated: CASSLRRGADTQYF.

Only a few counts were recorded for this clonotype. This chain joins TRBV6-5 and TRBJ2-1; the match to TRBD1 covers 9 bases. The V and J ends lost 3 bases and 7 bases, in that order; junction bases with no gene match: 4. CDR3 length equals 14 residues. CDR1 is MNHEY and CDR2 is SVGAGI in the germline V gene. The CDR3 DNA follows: TGTGCCAGCAGTTATGGACAGGGGCGGAATGAGCAGTTCTTC. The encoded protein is CASSYGQGRNEQFF.